The sequence of this T cell receptor (beta chain) was determined in a study of blood T cell dynamics during melanoma immunotherapy. Study details: Standard first-line treatment here was pembrolizumab or nivolumab plus ipilimumab in metastatic melanoma.

Each bulk PBMC sample had 300 to 400 ng DNA loaded. Sequenced by immunoSEQ multiplex PCR; TCRdb stores in-frame clones only, minus some. The repertoire holds around 16,000 clones, with approximately 93% as singletons. Time point in this sample: pre-treatment baseline. CDR1 is MGHDK and CDR2 is SYGVNS in the germline V gene. Germline trimming cut 4 bases from V and 2 bases from J; bases unmatched to any gene: 13. This CDR3 has 18 amino acids. This specimen consisted of blood, obtained from a patient treated with checkpoint blockade. The receptor's source is a human donor with melanoma. The V call is TRBV25-1, the J call TRBJ2-1, with 8 bases identical to TRBD2. The chain's CDR3 is CASSALGSGSETYNEQFF. CDR3 in DNA: TGTGCCAGCAGTGCACTAGGGAGCGGGAGCGAAACCTACAATGAGCAGTTCTTC.